This T cell receptor beta chain is drawn from a study of regulatory and conventional T cells in RAG deficiency. General observations from the study: Omenn CD25-high CD127-low cells may be activated cells, not true Tregs.

Points on this clone: Antigen: not known.

Genomic DNA came from blood conventional CD4+ T cells gated CD25-low CD127-high. Germline assignment: CDR1 WSHSY and CDR2 SAAADI. Trimming took 2 bases from V and 2 from J, leaving 7 bases between them. The CDR3 has 14 amino acids. Produced via immunoSEQ multiplex PCR; TCRdb's table is partial and in-frame only. The data hold more than 40,000 clones, with about nine tenths observed a single time. These data were also filed under a second study, of regulatory T cells. This second study notes: Amplification used 52 TRBV primers and 13 TRBJ primers. Skewed V and J usage and few unique V-J pairs marked patient repertoires, most in Tregs.

The origin of this receptor is a human donor in good health. The sequenced sample consisted of CD4+ effector T cells sorted from blood. This chain joins TRBV10-2 and TRBJ1-5; D gene ambiguous. CDR3 coding DNA: TGCGCCAGCAGTGAGGCAGGCCGCAATCAGCCCCAGCATTTT. Translated, it gives CASSEAGRNQPQHF.